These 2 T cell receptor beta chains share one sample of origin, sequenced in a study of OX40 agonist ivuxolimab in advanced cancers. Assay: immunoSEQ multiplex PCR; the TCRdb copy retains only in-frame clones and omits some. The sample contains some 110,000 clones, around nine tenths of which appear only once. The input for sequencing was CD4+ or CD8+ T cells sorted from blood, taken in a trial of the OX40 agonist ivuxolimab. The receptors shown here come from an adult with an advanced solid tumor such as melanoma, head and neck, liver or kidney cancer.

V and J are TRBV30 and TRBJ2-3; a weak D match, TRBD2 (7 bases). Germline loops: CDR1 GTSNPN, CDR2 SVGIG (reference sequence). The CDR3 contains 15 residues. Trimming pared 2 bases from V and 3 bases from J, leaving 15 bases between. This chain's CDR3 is CAWSMGGPLTDTQYF. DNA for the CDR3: TGTGCCTGGAGTATGGGGGGGCCGTTGACAGATACGCAGTATTTT.

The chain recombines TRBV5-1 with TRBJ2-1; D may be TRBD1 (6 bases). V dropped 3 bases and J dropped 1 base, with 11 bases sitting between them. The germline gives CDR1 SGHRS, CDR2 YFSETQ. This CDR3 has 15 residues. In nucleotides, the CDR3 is TGCGCCAGCAGCTCACAGGGACCGTCCTACAATGAGCAGTTCTTC. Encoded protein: CASSSQGPSYNEQFF.